This TCR beta chain was captured in a study of response to subunit inactivated influenza vaccine (dated by TCRdb to between 2017 and 2018). With regard to the full study: The study used deep quantitative T cell receptor repertoire profiling to track responses to a trivalent subunit inactivated influenza vaccine.

On the study overall, not on this receptor specifically: According to the authors, only a limited number of new T cells may be recruited by each seasonal influenza vaccination.

The germline V gene (reference sequence) supplies CDR1 DFQATT and CDR2 SNEGSKA. The CDR3 numbers 15 residues from cysteine through phenylalanine. The read is trimmed to its CDR3 DNA, 45 bases read in frame from base 1. Trimmed from V: 3 bases; trimmed from J: 1 base; junction bases lacking a gene match: 4. This clonotype has a handful of counts. Its antigen remains unidentified. No much larger clone is present one base from it, and per-base qualities are unavailable. Receptors were amplified or captured by RT-PCR. The sequencer was an Illumina HiSeq 2500. TCRdb trimmed public reads at Q25 via fastp, called clones via MiXCR and kept in-frame beta chains. Rows are unified per CDR3 protein, each entry keeping the most common DNA and genes. The sample table holds fewer than 600,000 distinct CDR3 sequences, of which roughly 7.6% were seen once. The ten most abundant clones make up 10% to 15% of the sample.

The sequence was collected from a man between 50 and 69 years old who received an inactivated influenza vaccine. Donor details come from another sample of the same person, matched by shared clones. The V gene is TRBV20-1 and the J gene is TRBJ2-1; 9 central nucleotides agree with TRBD1. The sequencing used PBMCs from blood, collected around 25 months after vaccination. The DNA sequence reads TGCAGTGCTAGGGCCGGGACAGGGTCCTACAATGAGCAGTTCTTC. It translates as CSARAGTGSYNEQFF.